The text below deals with one T cell receptor beta chain. The sample holds many counts of this clonotype. Its antigen target is currently unknown. No clone much larger than this one lies a single base away; base qualities are absent. These data originate in a study of CD8+CD57+ T cells in acquired aplastic anemia (dated by TCRdb to the late 2010s). Study-level background: DNA extracted from sorted CD4+ and CD8+ cells had a mean of roughly 3.4 ug, with a range of roughly 0.17 to 30 ug. Mean read counts for healthy donor samples were around 10 million for CD4+ cells and 11.0 million for CD8+ cells. What the authors observed across the whole study: Around 27 CD8+ CDR3 sequences were found in both patients and controls but appeared to be highly expressed in patients and within the immunodominant clones of the patients. CD8+ Simpson's diversity did not differ significantly between patients and healthy controls (P=0.060).

Profiling of TCR beta VDJ combinations and CDR3 sequences used genomic DNA as the template. TCR repertoire sequencing was run on an Illumina HiSeq 2000. As for the authors' bioinformatics: TRBV/TRBJ rearrangement plots, CDR3 size and DJ length profiles, and Simpson's diversity index were used to assess repertoires. Whichever DNA sequence was most abundant in the deep sequencing data was defined as the immunodominant clone. CDR3 amino acid sequences were screened for sharing across subjects and were compared with published repertoires and the VDJdb database. TCRdb itself trimmed the public reads at Q25 with fastp, ran MiXCR and retained productive beta chains. Rows are combined by CDR3 protein, so each entry shows the most common genes and DNA. These V and J calls derive from TCRdb rather than the authors' analysis. This sample holds roughly 130,000 distinct CDR3 sequences; 48% were observed only once. The top ten hold 2% to 3% of the sample.

The CDR3 starts with the cysteine, ends with the phenylalanine, and has 16 residues. The only DNA kept is the CDR3, 48 bases in frame from the first base. V is pared back by 0 bases and J by 5 bases, with 11 bases lying between the germline termini. The germline V gene (reference sequence) specifies LGHDT as CDR1 and YNNKEL as CDR2. In the study, sorted CD4+ and CD8+ blood T cells from patients with severe aplastic anemia and from healthy subjects underwent deep sequencing of TCR repertoires. Ficoll-Paque density gradient centrifugation was used to isolate peripheral blood mononuclear cells. Before DNA was extracted, CD4+ and CD8+ T cells were sorted using either FACS or magnetic beads.

The sequence derives from a human donor in good health, serving as a control. Sequencing was performed on sorted CD4+, CD8+, or CD8+CD57+ T cells (not recorded which) from PBMCs. The V and J genes are TRBV3-1 and TRBJ1-6; the D gene cannot be resolved reliably. The CDR3 in this case is CASSQDPPFNNSPLHF. The DNA sequence is as follows: TGTGCCAGCAGCCAAGATCCCCCCTTCAATAATTCACCCCTCCACTTT.